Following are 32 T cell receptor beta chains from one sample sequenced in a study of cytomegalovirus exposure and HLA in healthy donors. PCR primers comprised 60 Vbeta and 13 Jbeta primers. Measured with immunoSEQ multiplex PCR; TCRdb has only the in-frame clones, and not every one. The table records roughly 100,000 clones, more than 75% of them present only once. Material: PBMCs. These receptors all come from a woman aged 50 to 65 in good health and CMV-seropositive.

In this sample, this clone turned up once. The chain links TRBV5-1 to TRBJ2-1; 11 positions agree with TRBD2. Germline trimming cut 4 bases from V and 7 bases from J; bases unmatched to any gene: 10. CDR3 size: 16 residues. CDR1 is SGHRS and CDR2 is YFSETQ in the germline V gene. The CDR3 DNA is TGCGCCAGCAGCCGATATAGCGGGGGGGCCTGGAATGAGCAGTTCTTC. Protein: CASSRYSGGAWNEQFF.

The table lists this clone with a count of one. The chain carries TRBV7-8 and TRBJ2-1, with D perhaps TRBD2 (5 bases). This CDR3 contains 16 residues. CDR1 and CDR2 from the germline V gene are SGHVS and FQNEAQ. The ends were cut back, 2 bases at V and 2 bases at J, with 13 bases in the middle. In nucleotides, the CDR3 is TGTGCCAGCAGCTTATTGAGGGCAGCCACCTACAATGAGCAGTTCTTC. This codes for CASSLLRAATYNEQFF.

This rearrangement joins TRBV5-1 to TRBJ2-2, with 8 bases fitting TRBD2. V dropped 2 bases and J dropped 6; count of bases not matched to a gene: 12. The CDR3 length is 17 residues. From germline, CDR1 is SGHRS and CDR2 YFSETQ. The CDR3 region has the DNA TGCGCCAGCAGCTTCGATCCGGGACTAGTTGGGTCCGGGGAGCTGTTTTTT. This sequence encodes CASSFDPGLVGSGELFF. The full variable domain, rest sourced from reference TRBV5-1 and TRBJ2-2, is KAGVTQTPRYLIKTRGQQVTLSCSPISGHRSVSWYQQTPGQGLQFLFEYFSETQRNKGNFPGRFSGRQFSNSRSEMNVSTLELGDSALYLCASSFDPGLVGSGELFFGEGSRLTVL.

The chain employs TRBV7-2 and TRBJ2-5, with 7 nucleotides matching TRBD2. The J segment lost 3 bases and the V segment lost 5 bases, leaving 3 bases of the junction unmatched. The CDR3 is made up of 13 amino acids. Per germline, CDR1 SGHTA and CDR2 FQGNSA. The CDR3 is CASSVSGKETQYF. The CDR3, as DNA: TGTGCCAGCAGCGTCAGCGGGAAAGAGACCCAGTACTTC. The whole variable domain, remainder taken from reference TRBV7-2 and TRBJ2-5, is GAGVSQSPSNKVTEKGKDVELRCDPISGHTALYWYRQSLGQGLEFLIYFQGNSAPDKSGLPSDRFSAERTGGSVSTLTIQRTQQEDSAVYLCASSVSGKETQYFGPGTRLLVL.

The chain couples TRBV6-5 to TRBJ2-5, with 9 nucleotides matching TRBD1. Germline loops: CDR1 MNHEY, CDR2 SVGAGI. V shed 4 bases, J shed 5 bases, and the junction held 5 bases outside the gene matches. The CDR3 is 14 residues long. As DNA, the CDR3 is TGTGCCAGCAGTTTCAACAGGGGGCAGGAGACCCAGTACTTC. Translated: CASSFNRGQETQYF.

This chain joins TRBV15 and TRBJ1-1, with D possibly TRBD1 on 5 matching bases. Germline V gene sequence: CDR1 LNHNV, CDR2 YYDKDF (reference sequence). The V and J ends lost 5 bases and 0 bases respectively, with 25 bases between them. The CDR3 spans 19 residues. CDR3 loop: CATSGHFDGGLNMNTEAFF. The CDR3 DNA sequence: TGTGCCACCAGCGGGCACTTTGATGGGGGGTTGAACATGAACACTGAAGCTTTCTTT.

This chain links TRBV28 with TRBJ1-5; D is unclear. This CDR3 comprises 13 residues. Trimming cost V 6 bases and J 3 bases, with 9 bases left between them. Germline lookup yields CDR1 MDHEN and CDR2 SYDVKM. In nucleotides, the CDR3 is TGTGCCAGCAGACAAACCGCCAATCAGCCCCAGCATTTT. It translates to CASRQTANQPQHF.

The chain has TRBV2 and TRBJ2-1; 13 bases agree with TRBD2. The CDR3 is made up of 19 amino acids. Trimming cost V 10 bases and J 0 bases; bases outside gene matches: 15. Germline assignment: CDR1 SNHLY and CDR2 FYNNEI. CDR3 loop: CAISGMTSGGRSSYNEQFF. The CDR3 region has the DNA TGTGCCATCTCTGGGATGACTAGCGGGGGGCGGAGCTCCTACAATGAGCAGTTCTTC.

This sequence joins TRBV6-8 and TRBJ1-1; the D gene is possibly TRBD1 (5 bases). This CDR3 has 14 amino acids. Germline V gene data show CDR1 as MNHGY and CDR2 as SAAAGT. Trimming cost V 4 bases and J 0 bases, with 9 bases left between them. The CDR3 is CASSLGRVNTEAFF. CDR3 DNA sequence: TGTGCCAGCAGTTTGGGCAGGGTGAACACTGAAGCTTTCTTT.

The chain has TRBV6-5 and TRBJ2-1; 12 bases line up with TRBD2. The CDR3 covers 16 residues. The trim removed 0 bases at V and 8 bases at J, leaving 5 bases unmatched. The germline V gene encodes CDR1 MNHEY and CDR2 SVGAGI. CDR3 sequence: CASSYSTSGGPYEQFF. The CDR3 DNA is TGTGCCAGCAGTTACTCGACTAGCGGGGGTCCCTATGAGCAGTTCTTC.

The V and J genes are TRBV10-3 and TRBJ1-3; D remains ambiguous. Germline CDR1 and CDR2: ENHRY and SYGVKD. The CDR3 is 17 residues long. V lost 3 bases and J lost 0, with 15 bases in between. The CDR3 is CAISEGAGLGSGNTIYF. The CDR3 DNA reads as TGTGCCATCAGTGAAGGTGCGGGGTTGGGCTCTGGAAACACCATATATTTT.

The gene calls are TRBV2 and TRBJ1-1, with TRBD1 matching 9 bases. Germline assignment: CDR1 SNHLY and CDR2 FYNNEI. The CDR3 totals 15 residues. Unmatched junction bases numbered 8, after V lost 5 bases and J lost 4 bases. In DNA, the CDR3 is TGTGCCAGCAGTTTACAGGGGGCGCAGGTCACTGAAGCTTTCTTT. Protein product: CASSLQGAQVTEAFF.

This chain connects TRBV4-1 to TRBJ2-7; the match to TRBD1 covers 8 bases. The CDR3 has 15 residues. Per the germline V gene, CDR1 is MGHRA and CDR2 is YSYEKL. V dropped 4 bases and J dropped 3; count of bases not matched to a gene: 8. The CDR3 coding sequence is TGCGCCAGCAGCCTAAGGACAGGGAGCGTCTACGAGCAGTACTTC. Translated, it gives CASSLRTGSVYEQYF.

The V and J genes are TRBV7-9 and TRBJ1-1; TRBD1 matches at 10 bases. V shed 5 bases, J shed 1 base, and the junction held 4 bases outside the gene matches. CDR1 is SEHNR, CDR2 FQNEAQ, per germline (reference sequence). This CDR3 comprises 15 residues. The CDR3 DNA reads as TGTGCCAGCAGCCCGGGGACAGGGGCGAACACTGAAGCTTTCTTT. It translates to CASSPGTGANTEAFF.

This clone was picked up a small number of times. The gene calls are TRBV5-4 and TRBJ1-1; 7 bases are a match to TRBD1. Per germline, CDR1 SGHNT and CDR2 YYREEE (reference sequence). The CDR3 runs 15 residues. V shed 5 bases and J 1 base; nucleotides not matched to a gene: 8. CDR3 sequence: CASSLNRGTNTEAFF. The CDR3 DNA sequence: TGTGCCAGCAGTTTAAACAGGGGAACGAACACTGAAGCTTTCTTT.

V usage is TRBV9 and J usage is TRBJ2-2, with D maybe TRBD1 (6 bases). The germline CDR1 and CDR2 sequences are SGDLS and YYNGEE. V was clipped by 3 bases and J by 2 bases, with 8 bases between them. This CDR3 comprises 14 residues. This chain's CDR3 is CASSETGNTGELFF. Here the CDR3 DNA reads TGTGCCAGCAGCGAGACAGGAAACACCGGGGAGCTGTTTTTT.

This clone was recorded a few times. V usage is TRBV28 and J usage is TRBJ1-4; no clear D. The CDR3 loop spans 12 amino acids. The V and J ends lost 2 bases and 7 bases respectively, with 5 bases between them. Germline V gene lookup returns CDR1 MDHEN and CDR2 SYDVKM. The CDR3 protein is CASSLLPEKLFF. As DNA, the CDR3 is TGTGCCAGCAGTTTACTCCCTGAAAAACTGTTTTTT.

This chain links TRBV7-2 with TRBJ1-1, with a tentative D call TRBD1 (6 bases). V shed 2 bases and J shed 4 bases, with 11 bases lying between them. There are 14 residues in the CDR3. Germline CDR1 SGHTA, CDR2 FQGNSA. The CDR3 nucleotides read TGTGCCAGCAGCTTAAGACAGGTAGGCACTGAAGCTTTCTTT. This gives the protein CASSLRQVGTEAFF.

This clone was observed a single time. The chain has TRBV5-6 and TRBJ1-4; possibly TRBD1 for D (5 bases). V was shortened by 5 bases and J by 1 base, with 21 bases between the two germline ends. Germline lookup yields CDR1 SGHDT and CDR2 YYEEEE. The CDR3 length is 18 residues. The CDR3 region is CASSRISGEGGTNEKLFF. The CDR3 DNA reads TGTGCCAGCAGTCGCATCTCGGGGGAGGGAGGAACTAATGAAAAACTGTTTTTT.

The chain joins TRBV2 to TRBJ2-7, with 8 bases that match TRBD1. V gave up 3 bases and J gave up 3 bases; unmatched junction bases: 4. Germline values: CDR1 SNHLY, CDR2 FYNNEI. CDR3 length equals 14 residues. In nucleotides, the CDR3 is TGTGCCAGCAGTGACCAGGGGGCGGGCTACGAGCAGTACTTC. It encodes CASSDQGAGYEQYF.

CDR3 nucleotides: TGTGCCAGCAGTGACAAAGGGGGTTCGGCGGACGAGCAGTACTTC. This codes for CASSDKGGSADEQYF. The chain couples TRBV6-1 to TRBJ2-7, with D perhaps TRBD1 (6 bases). The germline gives CDR1 MNHNS, CDR2 SASEGT. Trimming pared 3 bases from V and 5 bases from J, leaving 17 bases between. The CDR3 runs to 15 residues.

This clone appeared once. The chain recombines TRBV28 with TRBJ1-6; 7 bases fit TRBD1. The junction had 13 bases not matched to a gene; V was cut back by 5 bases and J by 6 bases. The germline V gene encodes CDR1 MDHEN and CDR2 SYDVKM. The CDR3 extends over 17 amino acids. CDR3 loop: CASSLNYRGGFNSPLHF. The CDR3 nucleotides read TGTGCCAGCAGTCTCAACTACAGGGGAGGATTTAATTCACCCCTCCACTTT.

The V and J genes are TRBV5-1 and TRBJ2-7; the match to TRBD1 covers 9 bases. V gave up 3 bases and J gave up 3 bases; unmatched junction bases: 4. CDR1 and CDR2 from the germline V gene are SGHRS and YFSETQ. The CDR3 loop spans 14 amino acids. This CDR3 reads CASSYRTGDYEQYF. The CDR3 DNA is TGCGCCAGCAGCTACCGGACAGGGGACTACGAGCAGTACTTC.

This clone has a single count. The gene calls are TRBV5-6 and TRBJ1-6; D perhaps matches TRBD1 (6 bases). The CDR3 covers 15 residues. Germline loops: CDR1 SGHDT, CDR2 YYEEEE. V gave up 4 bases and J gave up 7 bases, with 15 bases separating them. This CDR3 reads CASSVVQGRNSPLHF. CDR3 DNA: TGTGCCAGCAGCGTAGTACAGGGTAGGAATTCACCCCTCCACTTT.

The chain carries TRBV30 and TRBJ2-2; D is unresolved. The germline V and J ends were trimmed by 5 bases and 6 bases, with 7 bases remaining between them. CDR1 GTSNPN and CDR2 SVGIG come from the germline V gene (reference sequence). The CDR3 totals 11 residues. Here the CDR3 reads CAWGRPGELFF. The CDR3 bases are TGTGCCTGGGGCCGTCCCGGGGAGCTGTTTTTT.

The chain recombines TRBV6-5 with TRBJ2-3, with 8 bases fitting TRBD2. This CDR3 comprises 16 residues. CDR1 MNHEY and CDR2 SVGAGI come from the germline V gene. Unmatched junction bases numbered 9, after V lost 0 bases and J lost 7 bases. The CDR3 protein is CASSYSASGLIHTQYF. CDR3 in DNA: TGTGCCAGCAGTTACTCGGCTAGCGGGCTAATCCATACGCAGTATTTT.

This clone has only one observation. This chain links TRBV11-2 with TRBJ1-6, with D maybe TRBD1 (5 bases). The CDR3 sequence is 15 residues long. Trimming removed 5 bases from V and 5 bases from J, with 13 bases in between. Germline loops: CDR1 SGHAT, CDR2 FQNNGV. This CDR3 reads CASSILGGNNSPLHF. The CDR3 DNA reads TGTGCCAGCAGCATCTTGGGGGGTAATAATTCACCCCTCCACTTT.

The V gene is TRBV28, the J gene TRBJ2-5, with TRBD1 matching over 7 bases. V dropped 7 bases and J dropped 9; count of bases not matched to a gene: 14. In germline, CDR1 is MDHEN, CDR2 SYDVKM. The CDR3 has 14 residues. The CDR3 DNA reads TGTGCCAGCATTAGACAGGGAACCCCAGCATCCCAGTACTTC. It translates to CASIRQGTPASQYF.

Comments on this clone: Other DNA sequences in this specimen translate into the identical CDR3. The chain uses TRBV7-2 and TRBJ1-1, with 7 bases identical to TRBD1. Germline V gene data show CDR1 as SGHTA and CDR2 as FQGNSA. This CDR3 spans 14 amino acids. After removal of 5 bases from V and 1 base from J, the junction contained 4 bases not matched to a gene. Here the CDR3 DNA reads TGTGCCAGCAGCCCGGGGACAGCGAACACTGAAGCTTTCTTT. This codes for CASSPGTANTEAFF.

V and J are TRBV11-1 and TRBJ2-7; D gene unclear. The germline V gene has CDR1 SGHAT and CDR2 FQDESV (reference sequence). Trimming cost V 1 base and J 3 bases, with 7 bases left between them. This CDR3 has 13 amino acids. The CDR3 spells CASSLVRSYEQYF. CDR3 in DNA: TGTGCCAGCAGCTTAGTCCGCAGCTACGAGCAGTACTTC.

The CDR3 protein is CASSLEAQAPQFF. The DNA of the CDR3 is TGTGCCAGCAGCTTGGAGGCCCAAGCACCTCAGTTCTTC. V usage is TRBV7-2 and J usage is TRBJ2-1, with D perhaps matching TRBD2 (5 bases). V was clipped by 3 bases and J by 13 bases, with 16 bases between them. CDR3 length: 13 amino acids. Germline CDR1 reads SGHTA; CDR2 reads FQGNSA.

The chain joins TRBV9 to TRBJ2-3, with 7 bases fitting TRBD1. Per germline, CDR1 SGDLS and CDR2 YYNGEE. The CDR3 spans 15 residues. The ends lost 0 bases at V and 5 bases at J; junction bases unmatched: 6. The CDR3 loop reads CASSVEGATLDTQYF. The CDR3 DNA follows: TGTGCCAGCAGCGTAGAGGGGGCGACCCTAGATACGCAGTATTTT. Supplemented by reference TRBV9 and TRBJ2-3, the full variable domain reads DSGVTQTPKHLITATGQRVTLRCSPRSGDLSVYWYQQSLDQGLQFLIQYYNGEERAKGNILERFSAQQFPDLHSELNLSSLELGDSALYFCASSVEGATLDTQYFGPGTRLTVL.